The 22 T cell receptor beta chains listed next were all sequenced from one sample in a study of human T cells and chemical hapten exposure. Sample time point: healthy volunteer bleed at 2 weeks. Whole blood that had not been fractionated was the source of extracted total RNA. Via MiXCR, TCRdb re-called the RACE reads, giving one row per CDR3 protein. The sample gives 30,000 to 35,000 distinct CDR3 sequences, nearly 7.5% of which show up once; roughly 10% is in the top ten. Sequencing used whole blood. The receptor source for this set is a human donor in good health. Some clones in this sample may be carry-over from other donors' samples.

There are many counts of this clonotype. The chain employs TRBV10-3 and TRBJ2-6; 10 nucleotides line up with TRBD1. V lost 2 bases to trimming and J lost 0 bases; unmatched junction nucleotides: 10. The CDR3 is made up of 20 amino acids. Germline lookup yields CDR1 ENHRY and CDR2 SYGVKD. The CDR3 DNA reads TGTGCCATCAGTGAGCAACCGGGACAGGGGTTTAGCTCTGGGGCCAACGTCCTGACTTTC. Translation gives CAISEQPGQGFSSGANVLTF.

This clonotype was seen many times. The CDR3 bases are TGTGCCACCACAGCTAGGGGGGGTGACGATGGCTACACCTTC. Its protein product is CATTARGGDDGYTF. The chain recombines TRBV6-5 with TRBJ1-2; possible D gene TRBD1, 6 bases. The CDR3 runs 14 residues. The V and J ends lost 10 bases and 6 bases respectively, with 21 bases between them. CDR1 is MNHEY, CDR2 SVGAGI, per germline.

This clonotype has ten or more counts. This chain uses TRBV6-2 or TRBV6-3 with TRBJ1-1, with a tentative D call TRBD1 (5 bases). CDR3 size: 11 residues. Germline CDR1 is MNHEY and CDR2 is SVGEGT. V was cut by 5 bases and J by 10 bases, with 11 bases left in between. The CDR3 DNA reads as TGTGCCAGCAGTCAAGGGACGGGAGCTTTCTTT. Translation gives CASSQGTGAFF.

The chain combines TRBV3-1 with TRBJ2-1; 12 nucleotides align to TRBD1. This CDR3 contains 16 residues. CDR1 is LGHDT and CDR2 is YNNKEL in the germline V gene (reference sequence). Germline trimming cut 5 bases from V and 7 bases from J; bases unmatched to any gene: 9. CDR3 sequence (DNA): TGTGCCAGCAGCGATGGGACAGGGGGCTTTAAGAATGAGCAGTTCTTC. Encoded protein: CASSDGTGGFKNEQFF.

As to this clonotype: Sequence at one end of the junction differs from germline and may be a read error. The CDR3 spells CASTPPGAATYGDTF. In DNA form, the CDR3 reads TGTGCCAGTACTCCCCCAGGGGCGGCTACCTATGGCGACACCTTC. J is TRBJ1-2 and V is TRBV19; possibly TRBD1 for D (6 bases). This CDR3 has 15 amino acids. Germline loops: CDR1 LNHDA, CDR2 SQIVND (reference sequence).

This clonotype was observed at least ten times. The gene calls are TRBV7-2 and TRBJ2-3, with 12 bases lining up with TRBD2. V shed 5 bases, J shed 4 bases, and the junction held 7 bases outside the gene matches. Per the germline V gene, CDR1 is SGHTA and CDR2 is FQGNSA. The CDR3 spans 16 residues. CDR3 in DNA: TGTGCCAGCAGCCAACTAGCGGGAGGTTGTTCAGATACGCAGTATTTT. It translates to CASSQLAGGCSDTQYF.

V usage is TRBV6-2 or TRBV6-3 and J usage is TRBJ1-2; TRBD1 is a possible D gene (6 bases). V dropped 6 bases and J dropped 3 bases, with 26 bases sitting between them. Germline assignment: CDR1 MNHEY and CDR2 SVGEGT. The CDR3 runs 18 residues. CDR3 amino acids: CASRNGQRGARLDYGYTF. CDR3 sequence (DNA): TGTGCCAGCAGAAACGGACAGCGGGGGGCGCGGCTAGACTATGGCTACACCTTC.

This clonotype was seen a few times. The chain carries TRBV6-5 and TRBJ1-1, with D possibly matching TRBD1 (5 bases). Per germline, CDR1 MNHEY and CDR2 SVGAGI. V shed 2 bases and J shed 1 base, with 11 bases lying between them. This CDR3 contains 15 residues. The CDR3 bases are TGTGCCAGCAGTTACGGGGGGAGTGAGAACACTGAAGCTTTCTTT. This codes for CASSYGGSENTEAFF.

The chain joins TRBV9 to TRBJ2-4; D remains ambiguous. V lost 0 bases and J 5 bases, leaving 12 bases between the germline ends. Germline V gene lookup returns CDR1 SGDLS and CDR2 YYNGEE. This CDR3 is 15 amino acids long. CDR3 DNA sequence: TGTGCCAGCAGCGTAGAAGGCAGGAGTGAAAACATTCAGTACTTC. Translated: CASSVEGRSENIQYF.

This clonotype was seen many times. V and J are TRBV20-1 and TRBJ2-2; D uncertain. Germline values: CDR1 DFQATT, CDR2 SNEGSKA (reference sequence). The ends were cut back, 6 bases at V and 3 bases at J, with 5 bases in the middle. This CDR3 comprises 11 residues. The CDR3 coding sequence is TGCAGTGCCACCTACACCGGGGAGCTGTTTTTT. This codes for CSATYTGELFF.

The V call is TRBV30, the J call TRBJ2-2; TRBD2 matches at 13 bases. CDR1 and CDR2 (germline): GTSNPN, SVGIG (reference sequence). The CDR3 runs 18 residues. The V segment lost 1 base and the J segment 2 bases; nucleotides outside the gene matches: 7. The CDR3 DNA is TGTGCCTGGAGTGCTCGAAGACTAGCGGGGGGTAACACCGGGGAGCTGTTTTTT. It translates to CAWSARRLAGGNTGELFF.

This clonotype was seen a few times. CDR3 protein: CASSYDRGRGAEAFF. CDR3 nucleotides: TGTGCCAGCAGCTACGACAGGGGGCGTGGCGCTGAAGCTTTCTTT. V is TRBV7-9 and J is TRBJ1-1; 10 bases are a match to TRBD1. V lost 4 bases to trimming and J lost 6 bases; unmatched junction nucleotides: 8. CDR1 and CDR2 (germline): SEHNR, FQNEAQ (reference sequence). The CDR3 is made up of 15 amino acids.

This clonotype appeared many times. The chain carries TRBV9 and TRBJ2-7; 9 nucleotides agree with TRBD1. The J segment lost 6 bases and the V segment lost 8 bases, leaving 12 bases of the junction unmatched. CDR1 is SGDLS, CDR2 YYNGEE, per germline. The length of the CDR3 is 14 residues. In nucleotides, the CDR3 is TGTGCCAGAGTCGGGGGGACAGGGAAGTGCGAGCAGTACTTC. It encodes CARVGGTGKCEQYF.

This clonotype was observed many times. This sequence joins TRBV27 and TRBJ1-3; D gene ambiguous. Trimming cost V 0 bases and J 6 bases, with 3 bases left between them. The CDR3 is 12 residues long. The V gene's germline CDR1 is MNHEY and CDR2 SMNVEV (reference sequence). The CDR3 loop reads CASSLSENTIYF. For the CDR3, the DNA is TGTGCCAGCAGTTTATCCGAAAACACCATATATTTT.

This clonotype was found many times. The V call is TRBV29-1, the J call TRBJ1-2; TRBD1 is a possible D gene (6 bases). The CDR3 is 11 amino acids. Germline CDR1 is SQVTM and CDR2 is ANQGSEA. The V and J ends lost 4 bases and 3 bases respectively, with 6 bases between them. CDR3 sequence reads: CSVGQDYGYTF. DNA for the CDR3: TGCAGCGTTGGACAGGACTATGGCTACACCTTC.

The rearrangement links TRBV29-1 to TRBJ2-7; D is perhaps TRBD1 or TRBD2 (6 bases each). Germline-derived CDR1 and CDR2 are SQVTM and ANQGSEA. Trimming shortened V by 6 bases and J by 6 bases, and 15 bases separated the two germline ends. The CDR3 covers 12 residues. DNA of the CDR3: TGCAGCGTCCGGACGGGGGCGGCCGAGCAGTACTTC. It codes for CSVRTGAAEQYF.

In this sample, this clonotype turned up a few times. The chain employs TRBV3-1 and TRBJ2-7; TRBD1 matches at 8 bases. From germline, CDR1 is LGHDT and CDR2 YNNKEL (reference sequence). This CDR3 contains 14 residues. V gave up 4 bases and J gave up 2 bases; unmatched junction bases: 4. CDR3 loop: CASSPTGEAYEQYF. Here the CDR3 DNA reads TGTGCCAGCAGCCCGACAGGGGAAGCCTACGAGCAGTACTTC.

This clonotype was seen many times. The CDR3 protein is CASSLDRGSTGELFF. CDR3 sequence (DNA): TGTGCCAGCAGTCTCGACAGGGGATCCACCGGGGAGCTGTTTTTT. V gene TRBV12-3 or TRBV12-4 combines with J gene TRBJ2-2, with TRBD1 matching over 8 bases. After removal of 5 bases from V and 4 bases from J, the junction contained 6 bases not matched to a gene. This CDR3 region has 15 residues.

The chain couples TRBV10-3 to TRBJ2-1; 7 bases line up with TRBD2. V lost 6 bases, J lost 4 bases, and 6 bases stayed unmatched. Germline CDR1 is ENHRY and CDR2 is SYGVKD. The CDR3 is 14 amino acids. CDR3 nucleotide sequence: TGTGCCATCAGCACGGCTAGCGGATACAATGAGCAGTTCTTC. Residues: CAISTASGYNEQFF.

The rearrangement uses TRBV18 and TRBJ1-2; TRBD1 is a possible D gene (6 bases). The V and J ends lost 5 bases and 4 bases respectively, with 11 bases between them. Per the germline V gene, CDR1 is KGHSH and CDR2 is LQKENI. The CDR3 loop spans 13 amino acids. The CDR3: CASSAGETYGYTF. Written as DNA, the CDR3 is TGTGCCAGCTCAGCAGGGGAAACCTATGGCTACACCTTC.

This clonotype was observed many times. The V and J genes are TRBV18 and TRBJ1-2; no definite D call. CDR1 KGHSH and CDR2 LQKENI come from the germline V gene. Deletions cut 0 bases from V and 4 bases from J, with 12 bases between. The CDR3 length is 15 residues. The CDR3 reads CASSPPGEEPYGYTF. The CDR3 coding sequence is TGTGCCAGCTCACCACCTGGAGAAGAACCCTATGGCTACACCTTC. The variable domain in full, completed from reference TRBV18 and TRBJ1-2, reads NAGVMQNPRHLVRRRGQEARLRCSPMKGHSHVYWYRQLPEEGLKFMVYLQKENIIDESGMPKERFSAEFPKEGPSILRIQQVVRGDSAAYFCASSPPGEEPYGYTFGSGTRLTVV.

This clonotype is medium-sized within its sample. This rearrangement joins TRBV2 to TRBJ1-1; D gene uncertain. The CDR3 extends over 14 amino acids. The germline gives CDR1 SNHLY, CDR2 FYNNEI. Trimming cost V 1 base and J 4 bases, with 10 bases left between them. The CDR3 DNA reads TGTGCCAGCAGTGAAGGTCGAGGAACCACTGAAGCTTTCTTT. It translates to CASSEGRGTTEAFF.